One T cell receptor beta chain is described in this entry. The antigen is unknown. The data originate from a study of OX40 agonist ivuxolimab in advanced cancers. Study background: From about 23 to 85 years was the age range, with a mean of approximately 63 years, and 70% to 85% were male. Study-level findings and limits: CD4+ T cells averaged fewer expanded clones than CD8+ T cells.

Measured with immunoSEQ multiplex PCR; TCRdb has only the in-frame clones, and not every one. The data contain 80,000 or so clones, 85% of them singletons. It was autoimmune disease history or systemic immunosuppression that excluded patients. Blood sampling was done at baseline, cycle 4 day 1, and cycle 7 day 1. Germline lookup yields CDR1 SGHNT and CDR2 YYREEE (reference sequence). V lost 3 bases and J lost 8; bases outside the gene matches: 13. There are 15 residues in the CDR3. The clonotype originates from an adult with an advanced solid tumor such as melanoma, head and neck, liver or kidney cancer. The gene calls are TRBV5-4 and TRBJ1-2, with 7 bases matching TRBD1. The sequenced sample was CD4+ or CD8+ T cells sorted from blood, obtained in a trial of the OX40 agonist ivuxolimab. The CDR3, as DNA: TGTGCCAGCAGCTCGGGACAGCAAATCCTAAAGGGCTACACCTTC. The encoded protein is CASSSGQQILKGYTF.